These 26 T cell receptor beta chains originate from one sample sequenced in a study of HIV-infected patients and healthy controls. Reverse transcription used approximately 500 ng RNA and constant-region primers for alpha and beta. Separate chain-specific third strand synthesis with multiplexing indices produced the alpha and beta libraries. TCRdb reprocessed the 5' RACE reads with MiXCR, giving one entry per CDR3 protein. The data contain 15,000 to 20,000 distinct CDR3 sequences, 8.5% of them singletons. Follow-up blood was drawn about 14 weeks, roughly three months, after antiretroviral therapy began. No cell fractionation was done, so the repertoire covers all unsorted peripheral blood T cells. Specimen: blood, collected during antiretroviral therapy. These receptors came from an adult with HIV infection.

This clonotype showed up many times. This chain uses TRBV5-6 with TRBJ2-1; TRBD2 matches at 11 bases. Germline trimming cut 4 bases from V and 5 bases from J; bases unmatched to any gene: 5. The CDR3 sequence is 15 residues long. Germline CDR1 reads SGHDT; CDR2 reads YYEEEE. In nucleotides, the CDR3 is TGTGCCAGCAGCCTGGGACTAGCGGCCCACAATGAGCAGTTCTTC. Amino acids: CASSLGLAAHNEQFF.

The rearrangement links TRBV5-4 to TRBJ1-1; D gene ambiguous. With 1 base removed from V and 2 bases from J, the gap between germline ends came to 9 bases. CDR3 size: 14 residues. CDR1 and CDR2 from the germline V gene are SGHNT and YYREEE (reference sequence). The DNA of the CDR3 is TGTGCCAGCAGCTTGCGGGCCCTAAACACTGAAGCTTTCTTT. As protein: CASSLRALNTEAFF. The variable domain in full, completed from reference TRBV5-4 and TRBJ1-1, reads ETGVTQSPTHLIKTRGQQVTLRCSSQSGHNTVSWYQQALGQGPQFIFQYYREEENGRGNFPPRFSGLQFPNYSSELNVNALELDDSALYLCASSLRALNTEAFFGQGTRLTVV.

V gene TRBV19 combines with J gene TRBJ2-1; 8 bases are shared with TRBD2. V dropped 5 bases and J dropped 6; count of bases not matched to a gene: 6. The germline V gene encodes CDR1 LNHDA and CDR2 SQIVND (reference sequence). The CDR3 spans 14 residues. Here the CDR3 DNA reads TGTGCCAGTAGTTTCCAGCGGGAGTTCAATGAGCAGTTCTTC. Its protein is CASSFQREFNEQFF.

This clonotype appeared many times. The chain couples TRBV6-6 to TRBJ1-1, with a possible D match to TRBD1 (5 bases). This CDR3 contains 15 residues. The V end was cut by 2 bases, the J end by 2 bases, with 12 bases between. Germline assignment: CDR1 MNHNY and CDR2 SVGAGI (reference sequence). CDR3 DNA sequence: TGTGCCAGCAGTTACGGCGCAGGGATAAACACTGAAGCTTTCTTT. Its protein is CASSYGAGINTEAFF.

The rearrangement uses TRBV28 and TRBJ2-1; 11 bases are a match to TRBD1. V shed 7 bases and J 6 bases; nucleotides not matched to a gene: 5. CDR3 size: 14 residues. Germline CDR1 and CDR2: MDHEN and SYDVKM. This CDR3 reads CASIWGTGGNEQFF. In nucleotides, the CDR3 is TGTGCCAGCATCTGGGGGACAGGGGGCAATGAGCAGTTCTTC. The full variable domain, its missing parts supplied by reference TRBV28 and TRBJ2-1, is DVKVTQSSRYLVKRTGEKVFLECVQDMDHENMFWYRQDPGLGLRLIYFSYDVKMKEKGDIPEGYSVSREKKERFSLILESASTNQTSMYLCASIWGTGGNEQFFGPGTRLTVL.

This clonotype has at least ten counts. The CDR3 coding sequence is TGCGCCAGCAGCTTGGCCGTAATCTCCACAGATACGCAGTATTTT. This encodes CASSLAVISTDTQYF. The chain links TRBV5-1 to TRBJ2-3; no definite D call. Between the trimmed V and J ends, which lost 0 bases and 2 bases, there was a span of 10 bases. CDR3 size: 15 residues. The germline V gene has CDR1 SGHRS and CDR2 YFSETQ.

This clonotype was observed at least ten times. CDR3 nucleotides: TGTGCCAGCAGTTTGGGGGTCACCGGGGAGCTGTTTTTT. It codes for CASSLGVTGELFF. The chain employs TRBV12-3 or TRBV12-4 and TRBJ2-2, with D perhaps matching TRBD1 or TRBD2 (5 bases each). V lost 3 bases to trimming and J lost 4 bases, with 6 bases between them. The CDR3 spans 13 residues.

This clonotype was observed at least ten times. The genes are TRBV20-1 and TRBJ2-1; D uncertain. The CDR3 totals 11 residues. Germline V gives CDR1 DFQATT, CDR2 SNEGSKA (reference sequence). V gave up 5 bases and J gave up 12 bases, with 14 bases separating them. The CDR3 spells CSAHYEAWQFF. Here the CDR3 DNA reads TGCAGTGCTCATTACGAGGCATGGCAGTTCTTC.

There are many counts of this clonotype. The J gene is TRBJ2-7, the V gene TRBV27, with a possible D match to TRBD2 (5 bases). This CDR3 has 13 residues. Germline loops: CDR1 MNHEY, CDR2 SMNVEV (reference sequence). V was clipped by 4 bases and J by 6 bases, with 13 bases between them. The CDR3 protein is CASSYYEGGEQYF. As DNA, the CDR3 is TGTGCCAGCAGTTATTACGAGGGTGGCGAGCAGTACTTC.

This clonotype was recorded at least ten times. The junction shows a germline mismatch at one end, possibly a read error. DNA for the CDR3: TGTGCTAGCAGTCCCGACGGGACCTCTGGAAACACCATATATTTT. Translating gives CASSPDGTSGNTIYF. The rearrangement links TRBV7-7 to TRBJ1-3; maybe TRBD1 (5 bases). This CDR3 has 15 amino acids. The germline V gene encodes CDR1 SSHAT and CDR2 FNYEAQ (reference sequence).

This clonotype occurred many times. The V call is TRBV7-9, the J call TRBJ1-4, with TRBD1 as a possible D gene (5 bases). CDR1 is SEHNR, CDR2 FQNEAQ, per germline (reference sequence). There are 15 residues in the CDR3. Trimming pared 8 bases from V and 3 bases from J, leaving 16 bases between. The CDR3 nucleotides read TGTGCCAGCCTCGTACTGGGGGGATCTAATGAAAAACTGTTTTTT. Residues: CASLVLGGSNEKLFF.

The V and J genes are TRBV24-1 and TRBJ1-1; D remains unclear. The germline gives CDR1 KGHDR, CDR2 SFDVKD. The CDR3 consists of 11 residues. Trimming pared 3 bases from V and 2 bases from J, leaving 0 bases between. CDR3 DNA: TGTGCCACCAGTGATAACACTGAAGCTTTCTTT. It is translated as CATSDNTEAFF.

The rearrangement uses TRBV6-5 and TRBJ1-3; D is uncertain. Germline V gives CDR1 MNHEY, CDR2 SVGAGI. The CDR3 consists of 16 residues. V was pared by 0 bases and J by 0 bases, with 9 bases between. CDR3 bases: TGTGCCAGCAGTTACTCCCCCGGCCGCTCTGGAAACACCATATATTTT. Amino acids: CASSYSPGRSGNTIYF.

This clonotype was recorded many times. This chain connects TRBV12-3 or TRBV12-4 to TRBJ2-7; unclear D gene. V was pared by 2 bases and J by 3 bases, with 8 bases between. The CDR3 extends over 13 amino acids. The CDR3 DNA sequence: TGTGCCAGCAGTTTAAGTCAGATCTACGAGCAGTACTTC. The encoded protein is CASSLSQIYEQYF.

This sequence joins TRBV18 and TRBJ2-7, with TRBD1 matching over 9 bases. J gave up 5 bases and V 3 bases, and 8 bases lay outside the gene matches. The CDR3 length is 15 residues. Germline V gene sequence: CDR1 KGHSH, CDR2 LQKENI. This chain's CDR3 is CASSPPGQGRNEQYF. For the CDR3, the DNA is TGTGCCAGCTCACCTCCGGGACAGGGTCGGAACGAGCAGTACTTC.

This clonotype was observed at least ten times. The chain couples TRBV9 to TRBJ2-6; TRBD1 might be the D (6 bases). This CDR3 has 16 residues. Trimming took 0 bases from V and 7 from J, leaving 14 bases between them. Per the germline V gene, CDR1 is SGDLS and CDR2 is YYNGEE. CDR3 nucleotides: TGTGCCAGCAGCGTAGCTACACAGGGCGGCGCCAACGTCCTGACTTTC. Protein sequence: CASSVATQGGANVLTF. Supplemented by reference TRBV9 and TRBJ2-6, the full variable domain reads DSGVTQTPKHLITATGQRVTLRCSPRSGDLSVYWYQQSLDQGLQFLIQYYNGEERAKGNILERFSAQQFPDLHSELNLSSLELGDSALYFCASSVATQGGANVLTFGAGSRLTVL.

This clonotype showed up many times. This chain links TRBV29-1 with TRBJ2-1; a weak D match, TRBD1 (5 bases). The CDR3 has 15 amino acids. Trimming took off 3 bases at V and 0 bases at J, with 12 bases between the two ends. The germline V gene encodes CDR1 SQVTM and CDR2 ANQGSEA. The CDR3 reads CSVDGRQSSYNEQFF. The DNA of the CDR3 is TGCAGCGTTGACGGTAGACAGAGCTCCTACAATGAGCAGTTCTTC.

This clonotype came up many times. The rearrangement links TRBV4-2 to TRBJ1-1; 8 bases agree with TRBD1. The CDR3 is 15 residues long. CDR1 and CDR2 (germline): LGHNA, YNFKEQ. With V trimmed by 0 bases and J by 3 bases, 3 bases remained unmatched. The CDR3 loop is CASSQELRGHTEAFF. In DNA form, the CDR3 reads TGTGCCAGCAGCCAAGAGCTCAGGGGGCACACTGAAGCTTTCTTT.

This clonotype occurred many times. V and J are TRBV12-3 or TRBV12-4 and TRBJ2-1, with no clear D. V was shortened by 8 bases and J by 5 bases, with 10 bases between the two germline ends. CDR3 size: 12 residues. This chain's CDR3 is CASSLLHNEQFF. CDR3 nucleotides: TGTGCCAGCTCGCTCCTCCACAATGAGCAGTTCTTC.

The chain combines TRBV28 with TRBJ1-5; tentatively, D is TRBD1 (5 bases). V lost 6 bases and J 4 bases, leaving 7 bases between the germline ends. CDR3 length: 12 residues. The germline V gene encodes CDR1 MDHEN and CDR2 SYDVKM. As DNA, the CDR3 is TGTGCCAGCAGCGACAGAAATCAGCCCCAGCATTTT. It codes for CASSDRNQPQHF.

This clonotype was counted at least ten times. This chain joins TRBV2 and TRBJ2-1, with TRBD2 matching over 13 bases. The CDR3 extends over 15 amino acids. Germline V gene sequence: CDR1 SNHLY, CDR2 FYNNEI. V gave up 6 bases and J gave up 7 bases; unmatched junction bases: 6. CDR3 bases: TGTGCCAGCAGACCACTAGCGGGAGGGCCAAATGAGCAGTTCTTC. Amino acid sequence: CASRPLAGGPNEQFF. The full variable domain, in which reference TRBV2 and TRBJ2-1 provide the parts outside the CDR3, is EPEVTQTPSHQVTQMGQEVILRCVPISNHLYFYWYRQILGQKVEFLVSFYNNEISEKSEIFDDQFSVERPDGSNFTLKIRSTKLEDSAMYFCASRPLAGGPNEQFFGPGTRLTVL.

This clonotype came up many times. The chain uses TRBV12-5 and TRBJ2-3, with unresolved D. The CDR3 extends over 13 amino acids. Trimming took off 3 bases at V and 0 bases at J, with 4 bases between the two ends. CDR1 is LGHNT and CDR2 is FRNRAP in the germline V gene. DNA of the CDR3: TGTGCTAGTGGTTTTGGTAGCACAGATACGCAGTATTTT. It yields the protein CASGFGSTDTQYF. Complete variable domain (other parts from reference TRBV12-5 and TRBJ2-3): DARVTQTPRHKVTEMGQEVTMRCQPILGHNTVFWYRQTMMQGLELLAYFRNRAPLDDSGMPKDRFSAEMPDATLATLKIQPSEPRDSAVYFCASGFGSTDTQYFGPGTRLTVL.

V and J are TRBV6-5 and TRBJ1-6, with D unresolved. Germline CDR1 and CDR2: MNHEY and SVGAGI. V was shortened by 0 bases and J by 5 bases, with 11 bases between the two germline ends. The CDR3 sequence is 16 residues long. The CDR3 DNA sequence: TGTGCCAGCAGTTACTCGAACAGCTACCATAATTCACCCCTCCACTTT. It is translated as CASSYSNSYHNSPLHF.

This clonotype was seen ten or more times. The chain has TRBV19 and TRBJ1-5; D is possibly TRBD1 (6 bases). The germline V gene has CDR1 LNHDA and CDR2 SQIVND (reference sequence). V lost 5 bases and J 5 bases, leaving 13 bases between the germline ends. This CDR3 is built from 14 residues. The CDR3 is CASSRGDIYQPQHF. Here the CDR3 DNA reads TGTGCCAGTAGTCGGGGGGACATTTATCAGCCCCAGCATTTT.

This clonotype was picked up many times. This chain links TRBV10-3 with TRBJ2-5; D is possibly TRBD1 or TRBD2 (6 bases each). The CDR3 loop spans 14 amino acids. With 3 bases removed from V and 5 bases from J, the gap between germline ends came to 13 bases. Germline V gene sequence: CDR1 ENHRY, CDR2 SYGVKD. This CDR3 reads CAISDGGVGETQYF. CDR3 DNA: TGTGCCATCAGTGACGGGGGCGTAGGGGAGACCCAGTACTTC.

Ten or more counts support this clonotype. The rearrangement joins TRBV20-1 to TRBJ1-1; 11 bases are shared with TRBD1. The CDR3 loop spans 16 amino acids. After removal of 0 bases from V and 5 bases from J, the junction contained 8 bases not matched to a gene. Germline assignment: CDR1 DFQATT and CDR2 SNEGSKA (reference sequence). This chain's CDR3 is CSARDWTGGRNTEAFF. CDR3 DNA sequence: TGCAGTGCTAGAGATTGGACAGGGGGCAGGAATACTGAAGCTTTCTTT.